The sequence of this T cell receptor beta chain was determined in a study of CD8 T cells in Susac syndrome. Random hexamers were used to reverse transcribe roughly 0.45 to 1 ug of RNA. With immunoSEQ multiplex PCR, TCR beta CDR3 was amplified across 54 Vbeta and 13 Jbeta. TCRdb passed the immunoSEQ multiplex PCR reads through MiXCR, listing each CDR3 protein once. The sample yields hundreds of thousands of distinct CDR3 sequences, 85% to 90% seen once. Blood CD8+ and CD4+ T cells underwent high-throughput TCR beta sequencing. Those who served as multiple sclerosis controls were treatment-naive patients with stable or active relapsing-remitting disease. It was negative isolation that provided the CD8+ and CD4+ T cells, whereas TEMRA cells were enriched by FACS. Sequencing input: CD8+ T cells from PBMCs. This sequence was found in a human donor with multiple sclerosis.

The CDR3 sequence is CASSWDREDFYEQYF. As DNA, the CDR3 is TGTGCCAGCAGCTGGGACAGGGAAGATTTCTACGAGCAGTACTTC. The chain couples TRBV5-6 to TRBJ2-7; 9 nucleotides match TRBD1. The CDR3 is 15 amino acids. V lost 3 bases, J lost 3 bases, and 7 bases stayed unmatched. The V gene's germline CDR1 is SGHDT and CDR2 YYEEEE.